These 32 T cell receptor beta chains share one sample of origin, sequenced in a study of blood T cell repertoires in COVID-19. Sequenced by immunoSEQ multiplex PCR; TCRdb stores in-frame clones only, minus some. The table shows about 220,000 clones, with about four fifths occurring only once. Sequencing was performed on PBMCs or T cells enriched from blood (not recorded which). The source of these receptors is a woman aged 40 to 49 with acute COVID-19.

This rearrangement joins TRBV29-1 to TRBJ1-2, with D possibly TRBD1 on 5 matching bases. The CDR3 totals 13 residues. Germline lookup yields CDR1 SQVTM and CDR2 ANQGSEA. V was clipped by 3 bases and J by 3 bases, with 11 bases between them. CDR3: CSVDGRDYYGYTF. As DNA, the CDR3 is TGCAGCGTTGATGGCAGGGATTACTATGGCTACACCTTC.

The J gene is TRBJ1-1, the V gene TRBV4-1; D is unresolved. V was shortened by 0 bases and J by 5 bases, with 10 bases between the two germline ends. This CDR3 is 14 amino acids long. Per the germline V gene, CDR1 is MGHRA and CDR2 is YSYEKL. This CDR3 is CASSQDSGRTEAFF. The DNA for the CDR3 is TGCGCCAGCAGCCAAGATAGTGGGAGAACTGAAGCTTTCTTT.

This clone was counted a single time. The chain uses TRBV5-1 and TRBJ2-1; 10 bases fit TRBD2. J lost 10 bases, V lost 4 bases, and 11 bases had no gene match. Germline CDR1 SGHRS, CDR2 YFSETQ. The CDR3 covers 15 residues. Written as DNA, the CDR3 is TGCGCCAGCAGCCCCGCCAGCGGGAGGGGAAGGGAGCAGTTCTTC. As protein: CASSPASGRGREQFF.

This clone occurred once. The rearrangement uses TRBV3-1 (or the pseudogene TRBV3-2) and TRBJ2-7; TRBD1 might be the D (6 bases). Germline CDR1 reads LGHDT; CDR2 reads YNNKEL (reference sequence). Trimming removed 4 bases from V and 5 bases from J, with 15 bases in between. This CDR3 spans 14 amino acids. CDR3 nucleotides: TGTGCCAGCAGCCCGACCGCAGGGGTTCACGAGCAGTACTTC. Its protein product is CASSPTAGVHEQYF.

In DNA form, the CDR3 reads TGTGCCAGCAGCTTCGATCAGGGGGCTGGAAACACCATATATTTT. This translates into CASSFDQGAGNTIYF. The chain couples TRBV5-5 to TRBJ1-3; 7 nucleotides match TRBD1. V was clipped by 2 bases and J by 2 bases; unmatched bases: 4. The length of the CDR3 is 15 residues. Germline CDR1 SGHKS, CDR2 YYEKEE (reference sequence).

This clone showed up just once. The V call is TRBV7-3, the J call TRBJ2-3; 7 bases agree with TRBD2. Germline V lookup: CDR1 SGHTA, CDR2 FQGTGA. With V trimmed by 3 bases and J by 2 bases, 2 bases remained unmatched. There are 14 residues in the CDR3. The CDR3 sequence: CASSLGGFTDTQYF. CDR3 coding DNA: TGTGCCAGCAGCTTGGGGGGGTTCACAGATACGCAGTATTTT.

This clone was detected a few times. V and J are TRBV12-1 and TRBJ1-4. TRBV12-1 has pseudogene status. CDR3 length equals 16 residues. CDR3 in DNA: TGTGCCAGCAGCTTTAACGCGTGGGTGCAGCGCGAAAAACTGTTTTTT. Translating it yields CASSFNAWVQREKLFF.

V and J are TRBV7-2 and TRBJ2-7, with D possibly TRBD1 on 6 matching bases. Per the germline V gene, CDR1 is SGHTA and CDR2 is FQGNSA. Trimming cost V 3 bases and J 1 base, with 10 bases left between them. CDR3 length: 14 residues. CDR3 in amino acids: CASSFSTGSYEQYF. In DNA form, the CDR3 reads TGTGCCAGCAGCTTTTCTACAGGGTCCTACGAGCAGTACTTC.

The J gene is TRBJ2-1, the V gene TRBV11-1; D might be TRBD1 (5 bases). V lost 2 bases to trimming and J lost 10 bases, with 21 bases between them. This CDR3 comprises 16 residues. Germline values: CDR1 SGHAT, CDR2 FQDESV (reference sequence). The DNA for the CDR3 is TGTGCCAGCAGCTTAAGGGTCTGGCAGGGTAATCAAGAGCAGTTCTTC. Translated, it gives CASSLRVWQGNQEQFF.

For this clone: A junction end diverges from the germline sequence, so it may reflect a read error. This sequence joins TRBV19 and TRBJ1-2; 8 bases are a match to TRBD1. This CDR3 has 14 residues. Germline lookup yields CDR1 LNHDA and CDR2 SQIVND (reference sequence). CDR3 DNA: TGTGCCAGTAGTTCAGACAGGGGCATCTATGGCTACACCTTT. This codes for CASSSDRGIYGYTF.

The gene calls are TRBV9 and TRBJ1-1; 8 bases line up with TRBD1. In germline, CDR1 is SGDLS, CDR2 YYNGEE. The V gene end was trimmed by 4 bases and the J gene end by 4 bases; junction bases not matched to a gene: 9. The CDR3 has 15 residues. As DNA, the CDR3 is TGTGCCAGCAGCCCCGACAGGGGAGGAGGCACTGAAGCTTTCTTT. It is translated as CASSPDRGGGTEAFF. Filled out from reference TRBV9 and TRBJ1-1, the complete variable domain reads DSGVTQTPKHLITATGQRVTLRCSPRSGDLSVYWYQQSLDQGLQFLIQYYNGEERAKGNILERFSAQQFPDLHSELNLSSLELGDSALYFCASSPDRGGGTEAFFGQGTRLTVV.

The genes are TRBV5-1 and TRBJ2-7; a weak D match, TRBD2 (6 bases). CDR1 and CDR2 from the germline V gene are SGHRS and YFSETQ. V lost 3 bases, J lost 1 base, and 20 bases lay in between. The CDR3 is 17 residues long. CDR3 coding DNA: TGCGCCAGCAGCTGGGCCCCAATGGGAGGACAATCCTACGAGCAGTACTTC. This sequence encodes CASSWAPMGGQSYEQYF.

The V and J genes are TRBV6-5 and TRBJ1-4, with D hard to call. The V end lost 2 bases, the J end lost 3 bases, and 7 bases lay between the germline ends. Per the germline V gene, CDR1 is MNHEY and CDR2 is SVGAGI. This CDR3 contains 14 residues. As DNA, the CDR3 is TGTGCCAGCAGTTACGAGGGTCCTAATGAAAAACTGTTTTTT. This sequence encodes CASSYEGPNEKLFF.

This chain joins TRBV7-6 and TRBJ2-7, with 7 bases identical to TRBD2. This CDR3 is built from 15 residues. Germline CDR1 reads SGHVS; CDR2 reads FNYEAQ. Unmatched junction bases numbered 14, after V lost 5 bases and J lost 7 bases. The CDR3 DNA reads TGTGCCAGCAGCGCCGTGGCGGGGGACTCCCTGGAGCAGTACTTC. Amino acids: CASSAVAGDSLEQYF.

This chain connects TRBV7-9 to TRBJ1-6; 7 bases fit TRBD1. V was clipped by 8 bases and J by 7 bases; unmatched bases: 8. The CDR3 loop spans 14 amino acids. Germline V gene sequence: CDR1 SEHNR, CDR2 FQNEAQ (reference sequence). The CDR3 sequence: CASGRQGENSPLHF. CDR3 in DNA: TGTGCCAGCGGACGACAGGGTGAGAATTCACCCCTCCACTTT.

The rearrangement links TRBV21-1 to TRBJ1-6. TRBV21-1 is an annotated pseudogene. The CDR3 runs 15 residues. The CDR3 spells CARRRGPGEDSPLHF. In DNA, the CDR3 is TGTGCCAGACGGCGGGGACCCGGAGAAGATTCACCCCTCCACTTT.

The V and J genes are TRBV9 and TRBJ2-7, with TRBD1 as a possible D gene (5 bases). CDR3 length: 15 residues. Trimming shortened V by 4 bases and J by 7 bases, and 21 bases separated the two germline ends. In germline, CDR1 is SGDLS, CDR2 YYNGEE. CDR3 bases: TGTGCCAGCAGCCCTCCCGGCAGGGTTGAAGGGGAGCAGTACTTC. Translation: CASSPPGRVEGEQYF.

This clone came up once. The chain uses TRBV13 and TRBJ1-2; 9 nucleotides match TRBD1. The CDR3 is 17 residues long. The germline gives CDR1 PRHDT, CDR2 FYEKMQ (reference sequence). V gave up 5 bases and J gave up 1 base; unmatched junction bases: 11. The chain's CDR3 is CASSTRTGDLLNYGYTF. DNA of the CDR3: TGTGCCAGCAGCACCCGGACAGGGGACCTTCTTAACTATGGCTACACCTTC.

This clone occurred once. The chain carries TRBV19 and TRBJ2-3, with 9 bases matching TRBD2. The CDR3 sequence is 16 residues long. The junction had 12 bases not matched to a gene; V was cut back by 10 bases and J by 1 base. Germline lookup yields CDR1 LNHDA and CDR2 SQIVND (reference sequence). This CDR3 reads CATWGASGIGTDTQYF. In DNA form, the CDR3 reads TGTGCCACCTGGGGGGCTAGCGGGATCGGCACAGATACGCAGTATTTT.

V gene TRBV28 combines with J gene TRBJ1-1, with a weak D call TRBD1 (6 bases). This CDR3 is built from 16 residues. The ends were cut back, 7 bases at V and 5 bases at J, with 23 bases in the middle. Germline V gene lookup returns CDR1 MDHEN and CDR2 SYDVKM. The CDR3 nucleotides read TGTGCCAGCAACCCACGGTCCGGGACACCGAGGACTGAAGCTTTCTTT. Residues: CASNPRSGTPRTEAFF.

CDR3 sequence reads: CASAPGQGVGNTIYF. CDR3 coding DNA: TGTGCCAGCGCACCGGGACAGGGGGTTGGAAACACCATATATTTT. This chain links TRBV27 with TRBJ1-3, with 11 bases that match TRBD1. The J segment lost 3 bases and the V segment lost 8 bases, leaving 6 bases of the junction unmatched. This CDR3 has 15 amino acids. Germline V lookup: CDR1 MNHEY, CDR2 SMNVEV (reference sequence).

The rearrangement links TRBV5-4 to TRBJ2-5; TRBD1 might be the D (6 bases). The germline CDR1 and CDR2 sequences are SGHNT and YYREEE (reference sequence). This CDR3 spans 14 amino acids. V was pared by 4 bases and J by 0 bases, with 10 bases between. This CDR3 is CASSNRAYQETQYF. In DNA, the CDR3 is TGTGCCAGCAGCAACAGGGCGTACCAAGAGACCCAGTACTTC.

As to this clone: The germline gene is not matched at one end of the junction; a read error may be the cause. This chain connects TRBV6-1 to TRBJ1-5; D is possibly TRBD1 (5 bases). The CDR3 runs 11 residues. Germline V gives CDR1 MNHNS, CDR2 SASEGT. The CDR3 nucleotides read TGTGCCAGCAGTGACGGGGGGACTCGGAATTTT. Residues: CASSDGGTRNF.

The chain combines TRBV4-3 with TRBJ1-1; unclear D gene. Germline loops: CDR1 LGHNA, CDR2 YSLEER. V was cut by 4 bases and J by 3 bases, with 15 bases left in between. The CDR3 runs to 15 residues. CDR3 loop: CASSRDKAGYTEAFF. In nucleotides, the CDR3 is TGCGCCAGCAGCCGTGATAAGGCCGGGTACACTGAAGCTTTCTTT.

The CDR3 DNA reads TGTGCCAGCAGTTACTCGGGGACAGCGCCGGGCTACGAGCAGTACTTC. This translates into CASSYSGTAPGYEQYF. The J gene is TRBJ2-7, the V gene TRBV6-5, with TRBD1 matching over 7 bases. The CDR3 is made up of 16 amino acids. CDR1 MNHEY and CDR2 SVGAGI come from the germline V gene. V lost 0 bases and J lost 3; bases outside the gene matches: 8.

This rearrangement joins TRBV13 to TRBJ2-3, with 8 bases matching TRBD2. This CDR3 contains 13 residues. With V trimmed by 3 bases and J by 5 bases, 1 base remained unmatched. CDR1 is PRHDT, CDR2 FYEKMQ, per germline (reference sequence). The CDR3 DNA follows: TGTGCCAGCAGCTTCACTAGCGGAGATACGCAGTATTTT. Translating gives CASSFTSGDTQYF.

Notes on this clone: Other nucleotide sequences in the sample specify the same CDR3. The chain employs TRBV7-2 and TRBJ1-3, with a weak D call TRBD1 (5 bases). V lost 4 bases to trimming and J lost 0 bases, with 7 bases between them. CDR1 is SGHTA and CDR2 is FQGNSA in the germline V gene. The CDR3 is 14 amino acids. Here the CDR3 DNA reads TGTGCCAGCAGCTGGGACTCCTCTGGAAACACCATATATTTT. This sequence encodes CASSWDSSGNTIYF.

This clone was seen only once. The chain couples TRBV21-1 to TRBJ1-5; the DNA was not compared with TRBD1, the D call given in the table. TRBV21-1 is a pseudogene locus. CDR3 length equals 16 residues. The CDR3 sequence: CASIKKQGVRNQPQHF. The CDR3 bases are TGTGCCAGCATCAAAAAACAGGGGGTTCGCAATCAGCCCCAGCATTTT.

The chain carries TRBV9 and TRBJ2-5, with 8 positions matching TRBD1. V trimming: 2 bases; J trimming: 1 base; junction bases outside the gene matches: 10. This CDR3 has 17 residues. CDR1 and CDR2 (germline): SGDLS, YYNGEE. The CDR3 loop reads CASSVYGTGARQETQYF. For the CDR3, the DNA is TGTGCCAGCAGCGTTTATGGGACAGGCGCTCGCCAAGAGACCCAGTACTTC.

This clone was counted a few times. This rearrangement joins TRBV7-3 to TRBJ2-1; 8 bases fit TRBD2. V shed 5 bases and J 11 bases; nucleotides not matched to a gene: 14. Germline assignment: CDR1 SGHTA and CDR2 FQGTGA. The CDR3 has 15 amino acids. The CDR3 sequence: CASSPGRGAQYKQFF. The CDR3 coding sequence is TGTGCCAGCAGCCCCGGGAGGGGTGCCCAATATAAGCAGTTCTTC.

There are a few counts of this clone. The chain joins TRBV30 to TRBJ1-2, with TRBD1 matching over 7 bases. V was clipped by 2 bases and J by 7 bases; unmatched bases: 7. Looked up from germline, CDR1 is GTSNPN and CDR2 is SVGIG (reference sequence). CDR3 length: 13 amino acids. The CDR3 DNA reads TGTGCCTGGAGTTCTGACAGGGCCCGTGGCTACACCTTC. It encodes CAWSSDRARGYTF.

In DNA form, the CDR3 reads TGTGCCAGCAGCCCTCGCCCCGGGACAGGGCCCTACGAGCAGTACTTC. This encodes CASSPRPGTGPYEQYF. The rearrangement links TRBV28 to TRBJ2-7; 9 nucleotides agree with TRBD1. Germline loops: CDR1 MDHEN, CDR2 SYDVKM. The CDR3 consists of 16 residues. With 6 bases clipped from V and 2 bases from J, the junction kept 11 bases outside the gene matches.